The entry that follows covers one T cell receptor beta chain sequence. It has no known antigen specificity. One junction end does not reproduce the germline sequence, and a read error may be involved. Using the deep immunoSEQ assay, TCR CDR3 regions were amplified from genomic DNA by multiplex PCR. Extracted genomic DNA from each cell subset was distributed evenly across all wells of several immunoSEQ 96-well plates, and each plate was treated as a replicate. For unsorted PBMC, each replicate PCR was loaded with approximately 300 ng genomic DNA, equivalent to approximately 33,000 T cell genomes. Ten immunoSEQ deep assay plates were used to sequence the unsorted PBMC genomic DNA. The purified libraries were quantified using a Qubit 3.0 fluorometer, sized with a Bioanalyzer 2100, and then quantified again using the KAPA Library Quantification kit. Every immunoSEQ 96-well plate was sequenced on a separate single-read 150-cycle Illumina NextSeq 550 flow cell. In the source study's methods: Because the immunoSEQ output included only junctional sequences and no quality scores, the filtering could not be the same as the filtering used for full-length reads. Sequences were annotated with PyIR, a Python wrapper for IgBLAST v1.9, using IMGT germline references to assign V/J genes and CDR3. Reads were removed for weak V/J assignments (E-value above 1e-6), missing CDR3, stop codons, out-of-frame junctions, or ambiguous translated residues. V3J clonotypes were defined as sequences sharing the same inferred V gene, J gene, and CDR3 amino acid sequence. The percentage overlap between two repertoires was calculated by dividing the number of shared unique clonotypes by the size of the smaller repertoire. Repertoire richness was assessed with RTK rarefaction, the Chao1 estimator, and Recon v2.1 estimates of unobserved clonotypes. Drawn from immuneACCESS, this table holds only the in-frame rearrangements with V and J called that TCRdb kept. Clones are partly lost; checked studies trace under half to an unresolved V gene and leave the rest unexplained. The V and J calls and clone size are taken from that table; D and trimming were inferred from the DNA. This sample gives approximately 500,000 clones in total; about three quarters of them show up just once. The ten largest clones add up to around 13% of the sample.

This entry is derived from a study of shared clonotypes between healthy human individuals (dated by TCRdb to about 2020). For context, the study as a whole: A couple of women and a few men aged 18 to 49 years were included in the cohort. Different laboratories and diverse techniques were used to prepare libraries and sequence TCR repertoires, to increase sequencing depth and limit assay-specific biases. Between about 0.8 and 9 billion PBMCs per donor were obtained by leukapheresis. The study deeply sequenced blood TCR repertoires of roughly five healthy adults to estimate repertoire size and the extent of clonotype sharing between individuals. Paper-wide results and their limitations: Pairwise subsampling led to the expectation that sequencing depth would affect the degree of clonotype sharing among donors. Sampling was restricted to blood, and TCR repertoires in tissues likely differ from the TCR repertoires found in blood. The genetic and exposure-history diversity represented was limited by the small number of donors.

The germline V gene sets CDR1 to MNHEY and CDR2 to SVGAGI. The CDR3 has 13 amino acids, counting the end cysteine and phenylalanine. The retained sequence is limited to the CDR3, 39 bases, with the frame set at the first base. Healthy HIV-negative adults with no recently reported acute infections or vaccinations were included as donors. Every donor was a Caucasian adult living in Nashville, Tennessee, USA. In the unsorted samples, 87 million or so PBMCs were counted, and genomic DNA was extracted using the QIAamp DNA Blood Mini kit. After blood collection by leukapheresis, PBMCs were isolated using Ficoll-Histopaque density gradient centrifugation and then cryopreserved in the vapor phase of liquid nitrogen.

This receptor was taken from a woman in her thirties or forties in good health. Some clones in this sample may be carry-over from other donors' samples. Material: PBMCs. This chain joins TRBV6-5 to TRBJ1-5; matching of 6 bases hints at TRBD1 as the D gene. At the DNA level, the sequence is TGTGCCATCAGTGAGGAGGGGACAAAGCCCCAGCATTTT. Its protein reads: CAISEEGTKPQHF.